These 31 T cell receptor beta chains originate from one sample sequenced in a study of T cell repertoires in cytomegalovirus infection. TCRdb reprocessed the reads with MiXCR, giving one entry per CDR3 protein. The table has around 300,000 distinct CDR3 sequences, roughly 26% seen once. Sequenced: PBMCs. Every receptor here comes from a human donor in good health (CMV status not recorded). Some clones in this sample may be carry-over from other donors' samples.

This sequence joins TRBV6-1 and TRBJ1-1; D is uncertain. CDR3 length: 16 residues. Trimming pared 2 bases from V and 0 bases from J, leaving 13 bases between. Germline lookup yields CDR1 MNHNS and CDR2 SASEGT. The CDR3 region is CASSEMRVWMNTEAFF. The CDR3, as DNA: TGTGCCAGCAGTGAAATGCGGGTTTGGATGAACACTGAAGCTTTCTTT.

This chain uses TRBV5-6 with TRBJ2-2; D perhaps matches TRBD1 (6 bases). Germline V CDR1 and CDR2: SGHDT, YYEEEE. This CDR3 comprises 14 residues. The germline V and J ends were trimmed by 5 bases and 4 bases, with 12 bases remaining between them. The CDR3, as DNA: TGTGCCAGCAGAATGACAGGATTCACCGGGGAGCTGTTTTTT. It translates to CASRMTGFTGELFF.

The chain's CDR3 is CASSTERSTEAFF. CDR3 in DNA: TGTGCCAGCAGCACCGAAAGAAGCACTGAAGCTTTCTTT. V is TRBV13 and J is TRBJ1-1; D unresolved. Deletions cut 5 bases from V and 4 bases from J, with 11 bases between. Germline V CDR1 and CDR2: PRHDT, FYEKMQ (reference sequence). This CDR3 spans 13 amino acids. Full variable domain (rest looked up from reference TRBV13 and TRBJ1-1): AAGVIQSPRHLIKEKRETATLKCYPIPRHDTVYWYQQGPGQDPQFLISFYEKMQSDKGSIPDRFSAQQFSDYHSELNMSSLELGDSALYFCASSTERSTEAFFGQGTRLTVV.

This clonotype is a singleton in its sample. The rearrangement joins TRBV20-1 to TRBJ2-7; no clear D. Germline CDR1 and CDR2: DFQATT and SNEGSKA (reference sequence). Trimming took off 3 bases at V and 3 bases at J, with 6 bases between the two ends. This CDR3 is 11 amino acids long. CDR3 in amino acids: CSARWVYEQYF. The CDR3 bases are TGCAGTGCTAGGTGGGTCTACGAGCAGTACTTC.

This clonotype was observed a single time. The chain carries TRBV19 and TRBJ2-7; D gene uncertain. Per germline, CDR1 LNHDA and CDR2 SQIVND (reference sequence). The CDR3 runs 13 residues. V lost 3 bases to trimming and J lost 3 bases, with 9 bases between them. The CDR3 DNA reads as TGTGCCAGTAGTATCGTACGTTTCTACGAGCAGTACTTC. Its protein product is CASSIVRFYEQYF. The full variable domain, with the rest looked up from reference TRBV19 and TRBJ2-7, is DGGITQSPKYLFRKEGQNVTLSCEQNLNHDAMYWYRQDPGQGLRLIYYSQIVNDFQKGDIAEGYSVSREKKESFPLTVTSAQKNPTAFYLCASSIVRFYEQYFGPGTRLTVT.

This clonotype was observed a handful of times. For the CDR3, the DNA is TGTGCCAGCAGTCCCGTCAGAAGCTCCTACAATGAGCAGTTCTTC. Protein sequence: CASSPVRSSYNEQFF. This chain uses TRBV12-3 or TRBV12-4 with TRBJ2-1; D is undetermined. The CDR3 is made up of 15 amino acids. Between the trimmed V and J ends, which lost 5 bases and 0 bases, there was a span of 11 bases.

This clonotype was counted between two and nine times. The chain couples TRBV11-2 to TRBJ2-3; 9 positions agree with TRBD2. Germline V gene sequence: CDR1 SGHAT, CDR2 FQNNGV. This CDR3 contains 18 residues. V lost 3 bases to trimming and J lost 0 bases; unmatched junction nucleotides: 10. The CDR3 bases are TGTGCCAGCAGCTTTCGACTAGCGGAGACTACTAGCACAGATACGCAGTATTTT. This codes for CASSFRLAETTSTDTQYF.

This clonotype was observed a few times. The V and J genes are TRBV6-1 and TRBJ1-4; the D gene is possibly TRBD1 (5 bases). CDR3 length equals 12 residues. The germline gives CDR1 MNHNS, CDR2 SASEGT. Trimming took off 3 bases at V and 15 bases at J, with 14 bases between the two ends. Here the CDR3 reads CASSELSREMFF. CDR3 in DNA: TGTGCCAGCAGTGAGCTATCCAGGGAGATGTTTTTT.

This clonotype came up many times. CDR3 nucleotide sequence: TGTGCCAGCAGCTTCGGGACATACTCCTACGAGCAGTACTTC. Encoded protein: CASSFGTYSYEQYF. The chain links TRBV7-2 to TRBJ2-7; D possibly corresponds to TRBD1 (6 bases). Deletions cut 3 bases from V and 0 bases from J, with 9 bases between. The CDR3 is 14 amino acids. Germline V gene data show CDR1 as SGHTA and CDR2 as FQGNSA.

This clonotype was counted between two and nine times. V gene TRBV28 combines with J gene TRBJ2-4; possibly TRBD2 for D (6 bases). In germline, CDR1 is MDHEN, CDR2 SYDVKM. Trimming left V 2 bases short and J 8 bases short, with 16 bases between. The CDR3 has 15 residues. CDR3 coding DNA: TGTGCCAGCAGTTTAGGTGGCGCGGGGTGGGACATTCAGTACTTC. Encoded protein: CASSLGGAGWDIQYF.

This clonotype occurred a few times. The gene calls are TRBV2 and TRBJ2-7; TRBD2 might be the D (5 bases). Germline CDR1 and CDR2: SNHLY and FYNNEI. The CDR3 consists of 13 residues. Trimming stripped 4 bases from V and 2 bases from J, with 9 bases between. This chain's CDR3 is CASSGYGAYEQYF. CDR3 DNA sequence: TGTGCCAGCAGTGGCTACGGGGCCTACGAGCAGTACTTC.

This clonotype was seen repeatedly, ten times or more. The CDR3 spells CASSMGGTSGSYEQYV. In nucleotides, the CDR3 is TGTGCCAGTAGTATGGGCGGGACTAGCGGGAGCTACGAGCAGTACGTC. The chain joins TRBV19 to TRBJ2-7; 14 nucleotides line up with TRBD2. The germline V gene encodes CDR1 LNHDA and CDR2 SQIVND (reference sequence). The CDR3 loop spans 16 amino acids. V gave up 3 bases and J gave up 3 bases; unmatched junction bases: 4.

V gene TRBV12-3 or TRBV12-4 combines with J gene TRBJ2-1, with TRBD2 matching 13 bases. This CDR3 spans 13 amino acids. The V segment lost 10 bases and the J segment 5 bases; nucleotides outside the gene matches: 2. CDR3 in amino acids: CATGLAGDNEQFF. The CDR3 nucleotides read TGTGCCACTGGACTAGCGGGGGACAATGAGCAGTTCTTC.

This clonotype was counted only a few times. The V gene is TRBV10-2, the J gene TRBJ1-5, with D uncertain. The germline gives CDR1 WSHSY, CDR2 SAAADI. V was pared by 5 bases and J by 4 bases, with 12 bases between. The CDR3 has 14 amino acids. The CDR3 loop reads CASSWALSNQPQHF. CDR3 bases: TGCGCCAGCAGTTGGGCTCTTTCTAATCAGCCCCAGCATTTT.

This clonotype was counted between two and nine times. Written as DNA, the CDR3 is TGCAGCGCAGCCACGGACCTTTACGAGCAGTACTTC. Its protein is CSAATDLYEQYF. This chain joins TRBV29-1 and TRBJ2-7, with D unresolved. Germline V gene lookup returns CDR1 SQVTM and CDR2 ANQGSEA. CDR3 length: 12 amino acids. Between the trimmed V and J ends, which lost 7 bases and 4 bases, there was a span of 14 bases.

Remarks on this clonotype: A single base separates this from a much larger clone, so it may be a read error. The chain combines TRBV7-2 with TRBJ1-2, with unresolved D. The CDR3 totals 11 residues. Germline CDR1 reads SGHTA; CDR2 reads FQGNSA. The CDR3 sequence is CASSRGGRWAF. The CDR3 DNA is TGTGCCAGCAGCCGGGGTGGGCGTTGGGCCTTC.

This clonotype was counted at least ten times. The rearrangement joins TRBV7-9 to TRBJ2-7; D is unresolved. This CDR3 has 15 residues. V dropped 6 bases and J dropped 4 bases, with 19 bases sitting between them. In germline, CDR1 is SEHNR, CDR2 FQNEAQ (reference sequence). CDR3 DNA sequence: TGTGCCAGCAGTTACGGGTCCGGGTACGTTTACGAGCAGTACTTC. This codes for CASSYGSGYVYEQYF.

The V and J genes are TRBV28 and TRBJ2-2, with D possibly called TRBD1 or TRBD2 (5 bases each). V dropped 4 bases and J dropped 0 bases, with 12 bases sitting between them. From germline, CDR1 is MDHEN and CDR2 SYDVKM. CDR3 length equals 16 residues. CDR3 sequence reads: CASSSSGTTNTGELFF. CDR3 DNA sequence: TGTGCCAGCAGTTCCTCCGGGACGACGAACACCGGGGAGCTGTTTTTT. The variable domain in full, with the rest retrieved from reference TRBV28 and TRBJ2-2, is DVKVTQSSRYLVKRTGEKVFLECVQDMDHENMFWYRQDPGLGLRLIYFSYDVKMKEKGDIPEGYSVSREKKERFSLILESASTNQTSMYLCASSSSGTTNTGELFFGEGSRLTVL.

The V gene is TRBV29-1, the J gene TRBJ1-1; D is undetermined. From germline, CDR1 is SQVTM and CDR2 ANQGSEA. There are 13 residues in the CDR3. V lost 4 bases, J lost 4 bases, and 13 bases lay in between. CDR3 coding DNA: TGCAGCGTTGCACGAGAACCGGGCACTGAAGCTTTCTTT. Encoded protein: CSVAREPGTEAFF.

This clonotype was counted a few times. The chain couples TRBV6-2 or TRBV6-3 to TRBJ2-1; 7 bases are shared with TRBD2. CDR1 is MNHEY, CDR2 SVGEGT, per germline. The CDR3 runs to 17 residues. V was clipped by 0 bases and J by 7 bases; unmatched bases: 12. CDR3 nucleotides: TGTGCCAGCAGTTACTCGACTCTAGCGGAGCCATGGAATGAGCAGTTCTTC. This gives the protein CASSYSTLAEPWNEQFF.

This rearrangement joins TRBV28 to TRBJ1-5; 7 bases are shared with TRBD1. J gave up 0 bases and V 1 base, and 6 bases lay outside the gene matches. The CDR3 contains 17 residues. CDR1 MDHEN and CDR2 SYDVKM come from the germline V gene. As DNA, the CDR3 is TGTGCCAGCAGTTTATTTGGGACAGCTAATAGCAATCAGCCCCAGCATTTT. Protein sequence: CASSLFGTANSNQPQHF. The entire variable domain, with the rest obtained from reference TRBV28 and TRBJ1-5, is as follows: DVKVTQSSRYLVKRTGEKVFLECVQDMDHENMFWYRQDPGLGLRLIYFSYDVKMKEKGDIPEGYSVSREKKERFSLILESASTNQTSMYLCASSLFGTANSNQPQHFGDGTRLSIL.

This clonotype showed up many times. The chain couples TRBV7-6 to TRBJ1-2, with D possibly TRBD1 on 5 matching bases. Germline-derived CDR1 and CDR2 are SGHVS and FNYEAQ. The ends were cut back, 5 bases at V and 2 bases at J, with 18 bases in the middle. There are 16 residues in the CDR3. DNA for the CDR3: TGTGCCAGCAGCGGGATCGGCGGGGCCGGAAACTATGGCTACACCTTC. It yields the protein CASSGIGGAGNYGYTF.

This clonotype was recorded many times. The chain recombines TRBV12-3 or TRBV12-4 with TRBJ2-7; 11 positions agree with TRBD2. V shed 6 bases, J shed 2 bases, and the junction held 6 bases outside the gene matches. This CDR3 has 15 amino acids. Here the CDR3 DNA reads TGTGCCAGCAGCTCGCTAGCGGGAGGAACCTACGAGCAGTACTTC. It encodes CASSSLAGGTYEQYF.

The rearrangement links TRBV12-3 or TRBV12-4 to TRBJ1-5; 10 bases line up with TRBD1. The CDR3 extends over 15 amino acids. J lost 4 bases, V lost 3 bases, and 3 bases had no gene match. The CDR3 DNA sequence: TGTGCCAGCAGTTTCCGACAGGGGGCTAATCAGCCCCAGCATTTT. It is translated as CASSFRQGANQPQHF.

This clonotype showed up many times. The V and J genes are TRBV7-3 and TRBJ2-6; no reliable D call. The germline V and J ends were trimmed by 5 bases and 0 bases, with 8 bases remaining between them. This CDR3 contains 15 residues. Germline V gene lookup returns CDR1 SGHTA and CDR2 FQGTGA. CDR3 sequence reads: CASSPTISGANVLTF. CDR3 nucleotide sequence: TGTGCCAGCAGCCCGACAATCTCTGGGGCCAACGTCCTGACTTTC.

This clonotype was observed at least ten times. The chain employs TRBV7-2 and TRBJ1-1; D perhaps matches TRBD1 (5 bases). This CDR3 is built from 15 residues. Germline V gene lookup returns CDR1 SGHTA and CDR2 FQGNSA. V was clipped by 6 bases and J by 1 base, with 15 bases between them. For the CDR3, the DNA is TGTGCCAGCAGTTCGTTCGGGGGTAAGAACACTGAAGCTTTCTTT. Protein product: CASSSFGGKNTEAFF.

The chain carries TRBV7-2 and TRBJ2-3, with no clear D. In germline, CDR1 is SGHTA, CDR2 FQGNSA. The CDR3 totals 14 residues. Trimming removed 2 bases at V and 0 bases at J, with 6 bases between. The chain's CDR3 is CASSLKISTDTQYF. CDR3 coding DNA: TGTGCCAGCAGCTTAAAAATTAGCACAGATACGCAGTATTTT.

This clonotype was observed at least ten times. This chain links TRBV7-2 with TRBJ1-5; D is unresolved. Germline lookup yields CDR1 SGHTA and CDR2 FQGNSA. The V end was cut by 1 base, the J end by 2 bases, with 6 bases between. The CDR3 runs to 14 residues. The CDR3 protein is CASSLVPGNQPQHF. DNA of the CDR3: TGTGCCAGCAGCTTAGTCCCGGGCAATCAGCCCCAGCATTTT.

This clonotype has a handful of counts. CDR3 sequence reads: CSVRGVGGNTIYF. Written as DNA, the CDR3 is TGCAGCGTTCGGGGAGTTGGTGGAAACACCATATATTTT. The chain recombines TRBV29-1 with TRBJ1-3, with no clear D. CDR1 and CDR2 from the germline V gene are SQVTM and ANQGSEA. The germline V and J ends were trimmed by 5 bases and 3 bases, with 11 bases remaining between them. The CDR3 runs 13 residues. Drawing the rest from reference TRBV29-1 and TRBJ1-3, the complete variable domain is SAVISQKPSRDICQRGTSLTIQCQVDSQVTMMFWYRQQPGQSLTLIATANQGSEATYESGFVIDKFPISRPNLTFSTLTVSNMSPEDSSIYLCSVRGVGGNTIYFGEGSWLTVV.

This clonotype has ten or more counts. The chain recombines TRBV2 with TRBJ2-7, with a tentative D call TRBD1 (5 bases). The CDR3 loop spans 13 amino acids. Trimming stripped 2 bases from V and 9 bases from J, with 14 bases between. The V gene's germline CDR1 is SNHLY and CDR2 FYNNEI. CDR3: CASSEILSTGQYF. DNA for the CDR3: TGTGCCAGCAGTGAAATACTGAGCACAGGGCAGTACTTC.

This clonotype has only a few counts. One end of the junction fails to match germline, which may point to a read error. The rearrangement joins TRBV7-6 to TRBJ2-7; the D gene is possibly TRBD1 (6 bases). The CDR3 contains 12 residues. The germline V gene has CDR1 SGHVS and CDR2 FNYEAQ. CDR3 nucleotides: TGTGCCAGCAGCTTAGACGACAGGCTCCCTGTGTTC. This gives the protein CASSLDDRLPVF.